This passage covers 13 T cell receptor beta chains from one sample sequenced in a study of CD8+ T cells in alopecia areata. Researchers took lesional scalp punch biopsies and peripheral blood from people who were alopecia areata patients. cDNA reverse transcribed from extracted RNA served as the sequencing template. Assay used: immunoSEQ multiplex PCR; TCRdb lists only in-frame clones, some missing. This table holds about 12,000 clones, roughly three fifths found once. The specimen sequenced was skin. The receptors derive from a human donor with alopecia areata.

V usage is TRBV5-1 and J usage is TRBJ2-1; no reliable D call. Trimming removed 5 bases at V and 0 bases at J, with 9 bases between. This CDR3 region has 14 residues. Germline lookup yields CDR1 SGHRS and CDR2 YFSETQ. The CDR3 sequence: CASSPYSSYNEQFF. The DNA of the CDR3 is TGCGCCAGCAGTCCATATTCCTCCTACAATGAGCAGTTCTTC.

V usage is TRBV7-2 and J usage is TRBJ2-7, with D possibly being TRBD1 or TRBD2 (5 bases each). Germline CDR1 is SGHTA and CDR2 is FQGNSA. V was trimmed by 5 bases and J by 4 bases, leaving 15 bases between them. This CDR3 has 14 amino acids. CDR3 loop: CASSLGRRMYEQYF. The CDR3 DNA follows: TGTGCCAGCAGCCTGGGACGGAGGATGTACGAGCAGTACTTC. The variable domain in full, with the rest retrieved from reference TRBV7-2 and TRBJ2-7, is GAGVSQSPSNKVTEKGKDVELRCDPISGHTALYWYRQSLGQGLEFLIYFQGNSAPDKSGLPSDRFSAERTGGSVSTLTIQRTQQEDSAVYLCASSLGRRMYEQYFGPGTRLTVT.

This chain uses TRBV5-6 with TRBJ1-2; D gene uncertain. The V and J ends lost 0 bases and 1 base respectively, with 10 bases between them. The CDR3 is 15 amino acids. The germline CDR1 and CDR2 sequences are SGHDT and YYEEEE. In DNA, the CDR3 is TGTGCCAGCAGCTTGGTCTTCCAGATTAACTATGGCTACACCTTC. Amino acids: CASSLVFQINYGYTF.

This clone has a handful of counts. The rearrangement joins TRBV2 to TRBJ1-4; D is uncertain. The CDR3 runs 14 residues. Trimming removed 5 bases from V and 6 bases from J, with 13 bases in between. Germline V gene sequence: CDR1 SNHLY, CDR2 FYNNEI. This chain's CDR3 is CASSSKIDDEKLFF. As DNA, the CDR3 is TGTGCCAGCAGTTCGAAGATCGACGATGAAAAACTGTTTTTT.

The CDR3 spells CASSPISPAVRGTYNEQFF. CDR3 DNA: TGCGCCAGCAGCCCCATAAGTCCTGCCGTGCGCGGTACCTACAATGAGCAGTTCTTC. This chain joins TRBV4-1 and TRBJ2-1, with D unclear. The germline gives CDR1 MGHRA, CDR2 YSYEKL. The CDR3 sequence is 19 residues long. Trimming took 4 bases from V and 2 from J, leaving 24 bases between them.

This clone qualifies as medium-sized. This chain links TRBV5-4 with TRBJ2-5; 7 positions match TRBD2. The CDR3 runs to 14 residues. The J segment lost 1 base and the V segment lost 2 bases, leaving 2 bases of the junction unmatched. Germline values: CDR1 SGHNT, CDR2 YYREEE (reference sequence). The CDR3 nucleotides are TGTGCCAGCAGCTTTACGGGGGGCCAAGAGACCCAGTACTTC. Amino acid sequence: CASSFTGGQETQYF.

The V call is TRBV7-2, the J call TRBJ2-5; D uncertain. Matching the DNA end better, TRBJ2-7 makes the J call doubtful. The V gene's germline CDR1 is SGHTA and CDR2 FQGNSA. The CDR3 is made up of 12 amino acids. The CDR3 loop is CASSPNGDEQYF. CDR3 in DNA: TGTGCCAGCAGCCCTAATGGGGACGAGCAGTACTTC.

The V call is TRBV7-2, the J call TRBJ2-5; possible D gene TRBD2, 7 bases. Between the trimmed V and J ends, which lost 8 bases and 4 bases, there was a span of 20 bases. CDR1 and CDR2 (germline): SGHTA, FQGNSA. The CDR3 is made up of 15 amino acids. Written as DNA, the CDR3 is TGTGCCAGCTCCCCCCAAGGGGGGGCGGGAGAGACCCAGTACTTC. This codes for CASSPQGGAGETQYF.

This clone counts as medium-sized. This chain uses TRBV18 with TRBJ2-5; D remains unclear. This CDR3 has 14 amino acids. Germline values: CDR1 KGHSH, CDR2 LQKENI. Trimming pared 0 bases from V and 0 bases from J, leaving 5 bases between. The CDR3 spells CASSPPANQETQYF. The CDR3 coding sequence is TGTGCCAGCTCACCACCGGCCAACCAAGAGACCCAGTACTTC.

V gene TRBV6-6 combines with J gene TRBJ2-5; D is ambiguous. V lost 2 bases and J lost 1, with 11 bases in between. Germline CDR1 and CDR2: MNHNY and SVGAGI (reference sequence). The CDR3 is 15 residues long. The CDR3 DNA reads as TGTGCCAGCAGTTACCTACGTGGCAGCCAAGAGACCCAGTACTTC. This translates into CASSYLRGSQETQYF.

CDR3 DNA sequence: TGTGCCAGCAGTGGGGTGTGGGGTTCCGGATACAATGAGCAGTTCTTC. Translation gives CASSGVWGSGYNEQFF. V usage is TRBV6-1 and J usage is TRBJ2-1; D not certain. The V gene's germline CDR1 is MNHNS and CDR2 SASEGT. The CDR3 loop spans 16 amino acids. V dropped 4 bases and J dropped 4 bases, with 17 bases sitting between them.

This clone is labeled medium-sized (0.01 to 0.1%). The J gene is TRBJ1-1, the V gene TRBV6-5, with D maybe TRBD1 (6 bases). This CDR3 has 12 residues. Trimming removed 6 bases at V and 2 bases at J, with 7 bases between. Germline CDR1 MNHEY, CDR2 SVGAGI. The CDR3 loop is CASRTGNTEAFF. The CDR3 nucleotides are TGTGCCAGCAGGACAGGAAACACTGAAGCTTTCTTT.

The chain combines TRBV27 with TRBJ1-2; 11 nucleotides match TRBD1. The junction had 7 bases not matched to a gene; V was cut back by 3 bases and J by 7 bases. The CDR3 loop spans 15 amino acids. The germline V gene encodes CDR1 MNHEY and CDR2 SMNVEV (reference sequence). For the CDR3, the DNA is TGTGCCAGCAGTTTTTGGGACAGGGGGTTCTCTGGCTACACCTTC. It is translated as CASSFWDRGFSGYTF.